Following are 30 T cell receptor beta chains from one sample sequenced in a study of blood T cell repertoires in COVID-19. TCRdb's copy holds only in-frame clones and misses some; the assay was immunoSEQ multiplex PCR. The table has about 160,000 clones, 78% seen once. Sequencing input: peripheral blood. The receptors derive from a woman of 80 years or more with acute or convalescent COVID-19.

The gene calls are TRBV9 and TRBJ1-5; 7 bases are a match to TRBD1. From germline, CDR1 is SGDLS and CDR2 YYNGEE. This CDR3 contains 15 residues. V was pared by 0 bases and J by 2 bases, with 2 bases of the junction left unmatched. CDR3 sequence: CASSVGGGGNQPQHF. The CDR3 bases are TGTGCCAGCAGCGTAGGAGGGGGCGGCAATCAGCCCCAGCATTTT. The full variable domain, rest sourced from reference TRBV9 and TRBJ1-5, is DSGVTQTPKHLITATGQRVTLRCSPRSGDLSVYWYQQSLDQGLQFLIQYYNGEERAKGNILERFSAQQFPDLHSELNLSSLELGDSALYFCASSVGGGGNQPQHFGDGTRLSIL.

The V call is TRBV5-1, the J call TRBJ2-1; TRBD2 is a possible D gene (6 bases). This CDR3 spans 13 amino acids. V was trimmed by 4 bases and J by 6 bases, leaving 11 bases between them. CDR1 is SGHRS and CDR2 is YFSETQ in the germline V gene. The DNA of the CDR3 is TGCGCCAGCAGCCTGACTAGAGGCAATGAGCAGTTCTTC. This translates into CASSLTRGNEQFF.

The chain carries TRBV24-1 and TRBJ2-2; the match to TRBD1 covers 9 bases. Unmatched junction bases numbered 3, after V lost 5 bases and J lost 3 bases. The CDR3 contains 15 residues. In germline, CDR1 is KGHDR, CDR2 SFDVKD. Here the CDR3 reads CATSGGQGHTGELFF. DNA for the CDR3: TGTGCCACCAGTGGGGGACAGGGTCACACCGGGGAGCTGTTTTTT.

The J gene is TRBJ1-1, the V gene TRBV19; 7 nucleotides align to TRBD1. V gave up 4 bases and J gave up 0 bases; unmatched junction bases: 2. CDR3 length: 14 residues. From germline, CDR1 is LNHDA and CDR2 SQIVND (reference sequence). In DNA, the CDR3 is TGTGCCAGTAGTAGACAGGGCCTGAACACTGAAGCTTTCTTT. Protein: CASSRQGLNTEAFF.

The J gene is TRBJ2-6, the V gene TRBV5-6, with no clear D. From germline, CDR1 is SGHDT and CDR2 YYEEEE. This CDR3 region has 15 residues. Trimming pared 4 bases from V and 2 bases from J, leaving 10 bases between. CDR3 DNA: TGTGCCAGCAGCGTCCTTGAGCCTGGGGCCAACGTCCTGACTTTC. Encoded protein: CASSVLEPGANVLTF.

The genes are TRBV12-3 or TRBV12-4 and TRBJ2-6, with D uncertain. V was pared by 6 bases and J by 0 bases, with 3 bases between. This CDR3 is 13 amino acids long. The CDR3 DNA follows: TGTGCCAGCAGCCGCTCTGGGGCCAACGTCCTGACTTTC. Protein product: CASSRSGANVLTF.

The rearrangement links TRBV5-1 to TRBJ1-6, with D hard to call. Germline loops: CDR1 SGHRS, CDR2 YFSETQ. The CDR3 is 16 amino acids. V was shortened by 7 bases and J by 0 bases, with 14 bases between the two germline ends. The CDR3 here is CASFREVSSYNSPLHF. CDR3 nucleotides: TGCGCCAGCTTTCGGGAGGTGAGCTCCTATAATTCACCCCTCCACTTT.

This chain connects TRBV28 to TRBJ1-5, with D perhaps matching TRBD1 (6 bases). Germline values: CDR1 MDHEN, CDR2 SYDVKM. The CDR3 runs 17 residues. V was pared by 3 bases and J by 1 base, with 16 bases between. The CDR3 DNA sequence: TGTGCCAGCAGTTTTCTGGACAGTGGAAAAAGCAATCAGCCCCAGCATTTT. Translating it yields CASSFLDSGKSNQPQHF.

The chain couples TRBV19 to TRBJ1-5; tentatively, D is TRBD1 (6 bases). This CDR3 comprises 15 residues. Trimming took off 2 bases at V and 6 bases at J, with 14 bases between the two ends. CDR1 is LNHDA, CDR2 SQIVND, per germline (reference sequence). The chain's CDR3 is CASSITTGGRQPQHF. CDR3 nucleotides: TGTGCCAGTAGTATAACGACAGGTGGGCGTCAGCCCCAGCATTTT.

V and J are TRBV6-2 or TRBV6-3 and TRBJ2-5; D perhaps matches TRBD1 (5 bases). The CDR3 sequence is 14 residues long. In germline, CDR1 is MNHEY, CDR2 SVGEGT. V shed 2 bases and J shed 5 bases, with 12 bases lying between them. CDR3 protein: CASSYVGPGETQYF. The CDR3 coding sequence is TGTGCCAGCAGTTACGTAGGCCCAGGGGAGACCCAGTACTTC.

V and J are TRBV2 and TRBJ1-2; 7 bases map to TRBD1. The J segment lost 2 bases and the V segment lost 6 bases, leaving 12 bases of the junction unmatched. The CDR3 runs to 16 residues. Germline values: CDR1 SNHLY, CDR2 FYNNEI. The CDR3 protein is CASRPSLTGRNYGYTF. The CDR3 nucleotides are TGTGCCAGCAGACCTTCCCTGACAGGGCGGAACTATGGCTACACCTTC.

The chain employs TRBV25-1 and TRBJ1-6; 7 bases align to TRBD1. Germline CDR1 and CDR2: MGHDK and SYGVNS. The CDR3 is 15 residues long. V lost 5 bases, J lost 4 bases, and 5 bases stayed unmatched. CDR3 DNA: TGTGCCAGCAGTTCGACAGGGATTTATAATTCACCCCTCCACTTT. It codes for CASSSTGIYNSPLHF.

This chain connects TRBV7-2 to TRBJ2-5; 10 bases are a match to TRBD1. This CDR3 spans 14 amino acids. CDR1 is SGHTA, CDR2 FQGNSA, per germline. V shed 3 bases and J 5 bases; nucleotides not matched to a gene: 3. The CDR3 bases are TGTGCCAGCAGCTTGGGACAGGGGAAGGAGACCCAGTACTTC. Translation gives CASSLGQGKETQYF.

Only one count was recorded for this clone. This chain links TRBV18 with TRBJ2-7, with 7 bases aligning to TRBD1. Germline V gene sequence: CDR1 KGHSH, CDR2 LQKENI. V shed 3 bases and J 3 bases; nucleotides not matched to a gene: 5. The CDR3 runs to 14 residues. The CDR3 sequence is CASSPRTGRYEQYF. The CDR3 coding sequence is TGTGCCAGCTCACCGAGGACAGGCCGCTACGAGCAGTACTTC.

The rearrangement uses TRBV28 and TRBJ1-2; 7 bases are a match to TRBD1. The germline CDR1 and CDR2 sequences are MDHEN and SYDVKM. Unmatched junction bases numbered 21, after V lost 3 bases and J lost 8 bases. The CDR3 loop spans 18 amino acids. The CDR3, as DNA: TGTGCCAGCAGTTTGGTCCCGGGCCTGGTCGACAGGGAAGGAGGCTACACCTTC. This translates into CASSLVPGLVDREGGYTF.

In regard to this clone: This sample also contains other DNA sequences that code for the same CDR3. The chain joins TRBV18 to TRBJ2-5; a possible D gene is TRBD1 (6 bases). The V end was cut by 3 bases, the J end by 2 bases, with 7 bases between. The CDR3 has 13 residues. CDR1 is KGHSH, CDR2 LQKENI, per germline. In DNA form, the CDR3 reads TGTGCCAGCTCACCGGGACAACAAGAGACCCAGTACTTC. It translates to CASSPGQQETQYF.

The V call is TRBV24-1, the J call TRBJ2-1, with 8 nucleotides matching TRBD1. V shed 4 bases and J 10 bases; nucleotides not matched to a gene: 8. Germline CDR1 KGHDR, CDR2 SFDVKD. CDR3 length: 14 residues. The CDR3 bases are TGTGCCACCAGTGACTCCGGGACAGGTGGGGAGCAGTTCTTC. It is translated as CATSDSGTGGEQFF.

This chain links TRBV18 with TRBJ2-6, with D maybe TRBD1 (7 bases). The CDR3 is 18 amino acids. From germline, CDR1 is KGHSH and CDR2 LQKENI. The V gene lost 3 bases and the J gene lost 2 bases, with 17 bases spanning the gap. Here the CDR3 DNA reads TGTGCCAGCTCACCGGTACAGGGGAGGAAGACTGGGGCCAACGTCCTGACTTTC. This sequence encodes CASSPVQGRKTGANVLTF.

This rearrangement joins TRBV5-5 to TRBJ1-3, with D perhaps TRBD1 (6 bases). Germline CDR1 SGHKS, CDR2 YYEKEE (reference sequence). The V and J ends lost 0 bases and 4 bases respectively, with 11 bases between them. This CDR3 spans 15 amino acids. The CDR3 spells CASSLDRAGGNTIYF. CDR3 nucleotide sequence: TGTGCCAGCAGCTTGGACAGGGCTGGGGGAAACACCATATATTTT.

This sequence joins TRBV5-5 and TRBJ1-2; the D gene is possibly TRBD1 (6 bases). This CDR3 is built from 15 residues. The V and J ends lost 4 bases and 8 bases respectively, with 21 bases between them. Germline assignment: CDR1 SGHKS and CDR2 YYEKEE (reference sequence). The DNA of the CDR3 is TGTGCCAGCAGCCCTCCTCTACAGGGTTCTGGGGGCTACACCTTC. As protein: CASSPPLQGSGGYTF.

V gene TRBV15 combines with J gene TRBJ2-5; 10 nucleotides agree with TRBD2. CDR1 LNHNV and CDR2 YYDKDF come from the germline V gene (reference sequence). The trim removed 1 base at V and 2 bases at J, leaving 19 bases unmatched. This CDR3 has 21 amino acids. The CDR3 here is CATSRGLLAGVVRSEQETQYF. CDR3 nucleotide sequence: TGTGCCACCAGCAGAGGACTCCTAGCGGGGGTCGTTAGGTCCGAACAAGAGACCCAGTACTTC.

The chain combines TRBV14 with TRBJ2-1; D ambiguous. The germline V gene has CDR1 SGHDN and CDR2 FVKESK. CDR3 size: 17 residues. V lost 0 bases and J lost 0, with 12 bases in between. The CDR3 nucleotides are TGTGCCAGCAGCCAAGAGTGGGCCGGTCGCTCCTACAATGAGCAGTTCTTC. Its protein is CASSQEWAGRSYNEQFF. Full variable domain (missing parts from reference TRBV14 and TRBJ2-1): EAGVTQFPSHSVIEKGQTVTLRCDPISGHDNLYWYRRVMGKEIKFLLHFVKESKQDESGMPNNRFLAERTGGTYSTLKVQPAELEDSGVYFCASSQEWAGRSYNEQFFGPGTRLTVL.

The chain combines TRBV7-9 with TRBJ1-1; D gene ambiguous. Trimming removed 11 bases from V and 0 bases from J, with 13 bases in between. Per the germline V gene, CDR1 is SEHNR and CDR2 is FQNEAQ (reference sequence). The CDR3 sequence is 13 residues long. DNA for the CDR3: TGTGCCGATCAGGAACAGATGAACACTGAAGCTTTCTTT. Amino acid sequence: CADQEQMNTEAFF.

The J gene is TRBJ1-1, the V gene TRBV4-1; the D gene is possibly TRBD1 (6 bases). V was clipped by 0 bases and J by 4 bases, with 12 bases between them. The CDR3 covers 15 residues. Germline V gene sequence: CDR1 MGHRA, CDR2 YSYEKL. The CDR3 loop reads CASSQEHRVSTEAFF. The CDR3 DNA sequence: TGCGCCAGCAGCCAAGAGCACAGGGTGAGCACTGAAGCTTTCTTT.

The chain is built from TRBV6-1 and TRBJ1-5, with D possibly TRBD1 on 6 matching bases. Per germline, CDR1 MNHNS and CDR2 SASEGT. The CDR3 totals 16 residues. V was trimmed by 2 bases and J by 2 bases, leaving 13 bases between them. CDR3 sequence reads: CASSERRGVGNQPQHF. The CDR3 DNA follows: TGTGCCAGCAGTGAACGCAGGGGAGTAGGCAATCAGCCCCAGCATTTT.

This clone was seen only once. J is TRBJ2-7 and V is TRBV7-8; D remains unclear. V was shortened by 3 bases and J by 5 bases, with 5 bases between the two germline ends. CDR1 is SGHVS and CDR2 is FQNEAQ in the germline V gene. There are 11 residues in the CDR3. The CDR3 coding sequence is TGTGCCAGCAGCTTCATCCACGAGCAGTACTTC. This encodes CASSFIHEQYF.

This clone was counted at least ten times. The chain links TRBV7-9 to TRBJ1-1; 7 nucleotides agree with TRBD1. V shed 3 bases, J shed 0 bases, and the junction held 4 bases outside the gene matches. The germline V gene has CDR1 SEHNR and CDR2 FQNEAQ (reference sequence). The CDR3 sequence is 15 residues long. The CDR3 nucleotides are TGTGCCAGCAGCTTTCAGGGGGTCATGAACACTGAAGCTTTCTTT. Protein sequence: CASSFQGVMNTEAFF.

V usage is TRBV21-1 and J usage is TRBJ2-7; the table gives TRBD2 as D, unverified against the DNA. TRBV21-1 is marked as a pseudogene. The CDR3 covers 15 residues. The CDR3, as DNA: TGTGCCAGCAGCAAAAGCCAGCGGACCTACCCCGAGCAGTACTTC. Protein: CASSKSQRTYPEQYF.

This clone has more than one count but fewer than ten. V gene TRBV5-1 combines with J gene TRBJ2-7, with D maybe TRBD1 (8 bases). CDR1 SGHRS and CDR2 YFSETQ come from the germline V gene. This CDR3 contains 15 residues. Trimming shortened V by 1 base and J by 5 bases, and 16 bases separated the two germline ends. The CDR3 loop is CASSLKRDRPHEQYF. The DNA for the CDR3 is TGCGCCAGCAGCTTGAAGCGGGACAGGCCCCACGAGCAGTACTTC.

V usage is TRBV6-5 and J usage is TRBJ2-7; 14 bases are shared with TRBD2. This CDR3 spans 15 amino acids. CDR1 MNHEY and CDR2 SVGAGI come from the germline V gene. The ends lost 5 bases at V and 3 bases at J; junction bases unmatched: 3. CDR3 DNA: TGTGCCAGCAGTCGGACTAGCGGGGGGTACTACGAGCAGTACTTC. Translated, it gives CASSRTSGGYYEQYF.